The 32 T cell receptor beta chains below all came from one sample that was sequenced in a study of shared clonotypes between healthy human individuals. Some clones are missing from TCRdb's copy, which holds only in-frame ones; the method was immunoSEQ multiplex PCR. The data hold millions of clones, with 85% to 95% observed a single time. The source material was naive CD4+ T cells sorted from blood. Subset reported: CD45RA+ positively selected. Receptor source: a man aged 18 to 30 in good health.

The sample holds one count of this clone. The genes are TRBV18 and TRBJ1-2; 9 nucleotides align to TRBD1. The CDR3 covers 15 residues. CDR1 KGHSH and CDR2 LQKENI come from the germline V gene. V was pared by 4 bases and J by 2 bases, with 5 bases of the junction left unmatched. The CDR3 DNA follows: TGTGCCAGCTCACAGTTCGGGACAGGGAACTATGGCTACACCTTC. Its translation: CASSQFGTGNYGYTF.

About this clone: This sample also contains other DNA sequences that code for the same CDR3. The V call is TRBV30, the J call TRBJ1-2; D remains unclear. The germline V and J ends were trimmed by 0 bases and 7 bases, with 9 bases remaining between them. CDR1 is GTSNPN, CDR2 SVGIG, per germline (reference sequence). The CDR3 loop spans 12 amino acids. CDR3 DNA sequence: TGTGCCTGGAGTGTAGGCGGAACTGGCTACACCTTC. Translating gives CAWSVGGTGYTF.

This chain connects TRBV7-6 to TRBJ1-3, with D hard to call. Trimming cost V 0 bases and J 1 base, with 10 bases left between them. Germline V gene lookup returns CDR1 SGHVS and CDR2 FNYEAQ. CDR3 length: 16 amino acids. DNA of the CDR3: TGTGCCAGCAGCTTAGCGGGAGAGGCTTCTGGAAACACCATATATTTT. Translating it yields CASSLAGEASGNTIYF.

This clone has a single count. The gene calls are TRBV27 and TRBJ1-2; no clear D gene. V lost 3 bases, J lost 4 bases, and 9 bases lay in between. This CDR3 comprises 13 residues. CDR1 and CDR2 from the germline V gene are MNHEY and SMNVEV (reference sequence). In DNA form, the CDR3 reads TGTGCCAGCAGTTTCCGAGAGACCTATGGCTACACCTTC. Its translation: CASSFRETYGYTF.

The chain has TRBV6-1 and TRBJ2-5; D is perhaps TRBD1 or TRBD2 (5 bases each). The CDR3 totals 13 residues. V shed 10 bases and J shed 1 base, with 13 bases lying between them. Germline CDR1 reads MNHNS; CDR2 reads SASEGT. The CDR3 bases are TGTGCCACTCAGGGAGCAATCCAAGAGACCCAGTACTTC. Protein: CATQGAIQETQYF.

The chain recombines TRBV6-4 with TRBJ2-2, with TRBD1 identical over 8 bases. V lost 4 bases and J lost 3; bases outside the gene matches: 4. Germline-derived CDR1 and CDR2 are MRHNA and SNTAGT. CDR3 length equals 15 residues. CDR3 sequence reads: CASSVAGGYTGELFF. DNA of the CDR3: TGTGCCAGCAGTGTGGCAGGGGGCTACACCGGGGAGCTGTTTTTT.

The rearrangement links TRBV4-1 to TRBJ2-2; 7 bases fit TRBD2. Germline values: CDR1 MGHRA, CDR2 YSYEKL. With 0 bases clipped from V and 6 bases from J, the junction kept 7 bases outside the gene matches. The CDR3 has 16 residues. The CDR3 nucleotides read TGCGCCAGCAGCCAAGAGGGAGGGAGGTCGTCCGGGGAGCTGTTTTTT. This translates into CASSQEGGRSSGELFF.

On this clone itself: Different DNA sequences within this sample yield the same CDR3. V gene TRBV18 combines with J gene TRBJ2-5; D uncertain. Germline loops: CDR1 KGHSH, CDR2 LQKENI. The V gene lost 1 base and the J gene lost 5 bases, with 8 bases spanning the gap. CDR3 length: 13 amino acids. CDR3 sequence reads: CASSPLRVETQYF. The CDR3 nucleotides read TGTGCCAGCTCACCACTCCGGGTTGAGACCCAGTACTTC.

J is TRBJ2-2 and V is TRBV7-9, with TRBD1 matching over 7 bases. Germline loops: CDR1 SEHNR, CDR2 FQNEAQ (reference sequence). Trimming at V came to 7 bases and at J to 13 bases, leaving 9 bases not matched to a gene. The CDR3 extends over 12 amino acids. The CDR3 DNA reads TGTGCCAGCAAACCCTCGGGACAGCTGCTGTTTTTT. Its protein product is CASKPSGQLLFF. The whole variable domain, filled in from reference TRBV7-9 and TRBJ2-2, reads DTGVSQNPRHKITKRGQNVTFRCDPISEHNRLYWYRQTLGQGPEFLTYFQNEAQLEKSRLLSDRFSAERPKGSFSTLEIQRTEQGDSAMYLCASKPSGQLLFFGEGSRLTVL.

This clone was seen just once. The CDR3 spells CSVGGGLPETQYF. The DNA of the CDR3 is TGCAGCGTGGGCGGAGGTCTCCCAGAGACCCAGTACTTC. This sequence joins TRBV29-1 and TRBJ2-5; D may be TRBD2 (5 bases). The V end lost 6 bases, the J end lost 4 bases, and 15 bases lay between the germline ends. CDR1 and CDR2 (germline): SQVTM, ANQGSEA. This CDR3 comprises 13 residues.

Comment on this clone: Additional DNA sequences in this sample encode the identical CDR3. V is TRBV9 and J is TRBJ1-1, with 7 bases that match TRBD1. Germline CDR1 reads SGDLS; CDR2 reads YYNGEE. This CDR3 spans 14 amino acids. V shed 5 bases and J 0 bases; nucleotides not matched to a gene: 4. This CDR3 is CASSAGQLNTEAFF. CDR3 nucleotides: TGTGCCAGCAGTGCGGGACAGCTGAACACTGAAGCTTTCTTT.

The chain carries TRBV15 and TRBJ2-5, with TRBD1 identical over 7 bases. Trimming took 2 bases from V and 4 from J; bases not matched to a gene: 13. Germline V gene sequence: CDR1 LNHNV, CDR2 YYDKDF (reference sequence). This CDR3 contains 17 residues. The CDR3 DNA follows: TGTGCCACCAGCAGACACCCCATGGGACAGCCCCGAGAGACCCAGTACTTC. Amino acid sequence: CATSRHPMGQPRETQYF. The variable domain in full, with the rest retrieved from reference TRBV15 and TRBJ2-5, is DAMVIQNPRYQVTQFGKPVTLSCSQTLNHNVMYWYQQKSSQAPKLLFHYYDKDFNNEADTPDNFQSRRPNTSFCFLDIRSPGLGDTAMYLCATSRHPMGQPRETQYFGPGTRLLVL.

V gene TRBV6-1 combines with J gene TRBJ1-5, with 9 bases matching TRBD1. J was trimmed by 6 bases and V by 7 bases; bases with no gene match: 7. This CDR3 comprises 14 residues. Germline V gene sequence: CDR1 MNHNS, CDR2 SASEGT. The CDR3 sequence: CASTGTGFGQPQHF. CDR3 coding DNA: TGTGCCAGCACAGGGACAGGGTTTGGTCAGCCCCAGCATTTT.

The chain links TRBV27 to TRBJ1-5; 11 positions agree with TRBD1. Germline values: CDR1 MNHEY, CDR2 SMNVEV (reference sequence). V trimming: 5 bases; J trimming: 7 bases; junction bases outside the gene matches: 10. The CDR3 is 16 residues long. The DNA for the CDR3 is TGTGCCAGCAGTGCCGGGGACAGGGGGTCTGGGCAGCCCCAGCATTTT. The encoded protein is CASSAGDRGSGQPQHF.

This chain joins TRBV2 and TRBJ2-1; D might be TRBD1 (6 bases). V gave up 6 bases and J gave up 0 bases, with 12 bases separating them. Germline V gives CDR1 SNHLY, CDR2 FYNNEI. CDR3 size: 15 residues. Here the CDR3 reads CASRDDRSSYNEQFF. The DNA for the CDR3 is TGTGCCAGCAGAGATGACAGGAGCTCCTACAATGAGCAGTTCTTC.

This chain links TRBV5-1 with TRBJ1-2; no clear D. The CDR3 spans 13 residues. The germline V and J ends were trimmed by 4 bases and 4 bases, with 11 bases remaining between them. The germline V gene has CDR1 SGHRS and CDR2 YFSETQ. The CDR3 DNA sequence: TGCGCCAGCAGCCCTGGACGGACCTATGGCTACACCTTC. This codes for CASSPGRTYGYTF.

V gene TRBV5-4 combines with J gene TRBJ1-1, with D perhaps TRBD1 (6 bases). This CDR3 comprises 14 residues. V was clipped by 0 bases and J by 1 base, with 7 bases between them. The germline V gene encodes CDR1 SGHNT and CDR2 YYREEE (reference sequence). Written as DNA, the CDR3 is TGTGCCAGCAGCTTGGTAGGGGGGAACACTGAAGCTTTCTTT. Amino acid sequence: CASSLVGGNTEAFF.

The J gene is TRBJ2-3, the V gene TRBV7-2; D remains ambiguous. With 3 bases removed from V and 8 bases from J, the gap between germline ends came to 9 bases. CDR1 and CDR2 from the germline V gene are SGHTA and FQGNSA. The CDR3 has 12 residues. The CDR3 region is CASSFVPGTQYF. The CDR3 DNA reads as TGTGCCAGCAGCTTTGTCCCTGGTACGCAGTATTTT.

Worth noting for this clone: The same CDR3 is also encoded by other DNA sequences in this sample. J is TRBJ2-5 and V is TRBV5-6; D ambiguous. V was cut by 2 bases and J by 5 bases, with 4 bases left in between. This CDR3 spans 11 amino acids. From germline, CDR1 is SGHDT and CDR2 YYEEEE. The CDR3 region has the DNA TGTGCCAGCAGCTTATTGGAGACCCAGTACTTC. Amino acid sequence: CASSLLETQYF.

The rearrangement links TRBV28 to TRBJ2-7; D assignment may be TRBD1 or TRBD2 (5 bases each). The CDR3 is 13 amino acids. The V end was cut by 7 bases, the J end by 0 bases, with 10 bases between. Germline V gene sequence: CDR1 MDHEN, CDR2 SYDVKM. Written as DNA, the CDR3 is TGTGCCAGCAATAGGGACCGCTCCTACGAGCAGTACTTC. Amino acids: CASNRDRSYEQYF.

CDR3 protein: CAISGQGNIQYF. The DNA of the CDR3 is TGTGCCATCAGTGGGCAGGGCAACATTCAGTACTTC. This chain connects TRBV10-3 to TRBJ2-4; D is perhaps TRBD1 (5 bases). CDR3 length: 12 residues. V lost 4 bases and J lost 7, with 8 bases in between. CDR1 is ENHRY, CDR2 SYGVKD, per germline.

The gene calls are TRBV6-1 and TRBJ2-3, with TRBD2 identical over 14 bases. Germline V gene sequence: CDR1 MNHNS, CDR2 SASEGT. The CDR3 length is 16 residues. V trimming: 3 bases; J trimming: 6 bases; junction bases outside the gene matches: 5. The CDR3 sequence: CASSETSGGAGDTQYF. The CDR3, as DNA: TGTGCCAGCAGTGAGACTAGCGGGGGGGCAGGTGATACGCAGTATTTT.

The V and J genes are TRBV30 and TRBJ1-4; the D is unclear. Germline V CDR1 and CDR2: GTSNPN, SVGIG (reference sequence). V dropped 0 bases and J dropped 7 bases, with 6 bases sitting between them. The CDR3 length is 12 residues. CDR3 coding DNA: TGTGCCTGGAGTGTAAATGGTGAAAAACTGTTTTTT. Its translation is CAWSVNGEKLFF.

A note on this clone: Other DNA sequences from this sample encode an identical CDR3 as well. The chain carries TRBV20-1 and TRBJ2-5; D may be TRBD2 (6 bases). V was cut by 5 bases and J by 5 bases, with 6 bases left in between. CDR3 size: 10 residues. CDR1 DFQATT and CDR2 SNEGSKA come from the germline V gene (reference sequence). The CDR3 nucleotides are TGCAGTGCTGGGGGGGAGACCCAGTACTTC. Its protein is CSAGGETQYF.

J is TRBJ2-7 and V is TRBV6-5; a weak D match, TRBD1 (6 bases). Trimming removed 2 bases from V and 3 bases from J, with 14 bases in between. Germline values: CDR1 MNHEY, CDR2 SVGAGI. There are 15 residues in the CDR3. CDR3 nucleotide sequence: TGTGCCAGCAGTTACGGAAACGGCAGGGGCTACGAGCAGTACTTC. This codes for CASSYGNGRGYEQYF.

CDR3 sequence: CASTPRDRVQETQYF. The CDR3 coding sequence is TGCGCCAGCACCCCCCGGGACAGGGTCCAAGAGACCCAGTACTTC. The rearrangement joins TRBV5-1 to TRBJ2-5; TRBD1 matches 9 bases. Germline V gives CDR1 SGHRS, CDR2 YFSETQ. The CDR3 runs 15 residues. Germline trimming cut 6 bases from V and 1 base from J; bases unmatched to any gene: 7.

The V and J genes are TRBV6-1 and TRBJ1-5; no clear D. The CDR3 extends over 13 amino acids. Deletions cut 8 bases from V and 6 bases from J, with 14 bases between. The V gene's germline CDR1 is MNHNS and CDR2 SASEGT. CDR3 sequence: CASERTRGQPQHF. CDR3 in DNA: TGTGCCAGCGAGCGGACCCGGGGTCAGCCCCAGCATTTT.

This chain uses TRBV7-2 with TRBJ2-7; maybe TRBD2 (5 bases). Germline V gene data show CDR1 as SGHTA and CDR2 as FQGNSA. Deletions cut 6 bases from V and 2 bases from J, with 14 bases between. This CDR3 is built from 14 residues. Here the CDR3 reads CASRNAGGAYEQYF. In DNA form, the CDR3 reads TGTGCCAGCAGGAACGCGGGTGGGGCCTACGAGCAGTACTTC.

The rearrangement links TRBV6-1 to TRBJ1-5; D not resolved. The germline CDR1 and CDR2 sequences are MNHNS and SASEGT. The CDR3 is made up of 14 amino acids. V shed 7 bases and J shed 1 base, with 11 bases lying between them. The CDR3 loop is CASKHGSSNQPQHF. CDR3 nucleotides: TGTGCCAGCAAGCACGGGTCGAGCAATCAGCCCCAGCATTTT.

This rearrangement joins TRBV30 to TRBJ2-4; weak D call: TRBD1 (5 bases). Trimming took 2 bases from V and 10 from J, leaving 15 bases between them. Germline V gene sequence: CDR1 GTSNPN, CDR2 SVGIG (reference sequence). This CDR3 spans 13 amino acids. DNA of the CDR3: TGTGCCTGGAGTACTGACAGTCCTGGGATTCAGTACTTC. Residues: CAWSTDSPGIQYF.

The CDR3 nucleotides are TGCGCCAGCAGCTTTGCTTATAGCGGACCCGGGGAGCTGTTTTTT. Translating it yields CASSFAYSGPGELFF. V and J are TRBV5-1 and TRBJ2-2; D is possibly TRBD2 (6 bases). This CDR3 spans 15 amino acids. Germline CDR1 SGHRS, CDR2 YFSETQ. Trimming took 2 bases from V and 6 from J, leaving 14 bases between them.

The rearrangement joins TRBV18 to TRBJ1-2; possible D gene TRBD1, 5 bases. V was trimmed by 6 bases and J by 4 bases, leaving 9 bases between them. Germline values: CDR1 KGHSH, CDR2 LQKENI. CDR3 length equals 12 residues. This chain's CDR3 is CASSQGIYGYTF. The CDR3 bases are TGTGCCAGCTCCCAGGGAATCTATGGCTACACCTTC. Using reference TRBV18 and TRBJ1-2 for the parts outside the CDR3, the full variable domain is NAGVMQNPRHLVRRRGQEARLRCSPMKGHSHVYWYRQLPEEGLKFMVYLQKENIIDESGMPKERFSAEFPKEGPSILRIQQVVRGDSAAYFCASSQGIYGYTFGSGTRLTVV.